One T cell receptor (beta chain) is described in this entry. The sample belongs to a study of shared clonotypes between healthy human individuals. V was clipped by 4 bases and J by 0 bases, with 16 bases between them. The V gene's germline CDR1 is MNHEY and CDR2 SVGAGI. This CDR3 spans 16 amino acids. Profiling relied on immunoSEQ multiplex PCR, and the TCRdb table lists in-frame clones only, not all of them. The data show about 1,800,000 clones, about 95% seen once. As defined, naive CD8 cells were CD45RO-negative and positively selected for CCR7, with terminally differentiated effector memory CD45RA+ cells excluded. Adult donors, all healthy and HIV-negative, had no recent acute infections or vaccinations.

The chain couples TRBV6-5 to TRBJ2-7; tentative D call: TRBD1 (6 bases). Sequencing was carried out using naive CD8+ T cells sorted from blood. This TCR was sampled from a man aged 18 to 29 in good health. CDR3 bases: TGTGCCAGCAGTTCTCCTAGGACAGTCGACTCCTACGAGCAGTACTTC. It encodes CASSSPRTVDSYEQYF.